The 18 T cell receptor beta chains below come from one sample, sequenced in a study of T cells in women clearing cervical HPV infection. Profiled with immunoSEQ multiplex PCR; TCRdb holds only in-frame clones, not every one. This sample's table has tens of thousands of clones. Sequencing used blood buffy coat. The receptors were sampled from a woman aged 18-70 years with a cervical HPV16 infection that either progressed to CIN3+ or cleared (not recorded which).

Notes on this clone: The CDR3 extends 3 residues past the end of the read, so its final part is completed from the germline J gene. V is TRBV5-4 and J is TRBJ2-5; TRBD2 aligns across 10 bases. The length of the CDR3 is 15 residues. Trimming at V came to 3 bases and at J to 4 bases, leaving 6 bases not matched to a gene. In germline, CDR1 is SGHNT, CDR2 YYREEE (reference sequence). Incomplete CDR3 DNA: TGTGCCAGCAGCTCCTTAGCGGGAGGCGGAGAGACC. Protein product: CASSSLAGGGET. In full, the CDR3 is CASSSLAGGGETQYF.

By frequency, this clone is medium-sized. The read stops 3 residues short of the end of the CDR3; the missing end is completed from the germline J gene. The chain joins TRBV5-1 to TRBJ2-4; D possibly corresponds to TRBD1 (5 bases). CDR1 is SGHRS and CDR2 is YFSETQ in the germline V gene. The CDR3 runs to 12 residues. V was clipped by 0 bases and J by 9 bases, with 7 bases between them. The CDR3 bases that were read are TGCGCCAGCAGCTTGGAAGGGGCCATT. As protein: CASSLEGAI. The complete CDR3 protein is CASSLEGAIQYF.

In regard to this clone: The CDR3 end is not reached by the read, which stops 3 residues before it; the germline J gene fills it in. The J gene is TRBJ2-3, the V gene TRBV5-4, with 7 bases aligning to TRBD2. The length of the CDR3 is 14 residues. CDR1 SGHNT and CDR2 YYREEE come from the germline V gene (reference sequence). V lost 4 bases, J lost 3 bases, and 5 bases stayed unmatched. The covered CDR3 bases are TGTGCCAGCAGCCTACCTAGCGGTACAGATACG. Amino acid sequence: CASSLPSGTDT. The full CDR3 reads CASSLPSGTDTQYF. Filled out from reference TRBV5-4 and TRBJ2-3, the complete variable domain reads ETGVTQSPTHLIKTRGQQVTLRCSSQSGHNTVSWYQQALGQGPQFIFQYYREEENGRGNFPPRFSGLQFPNYSSELNVNALELDDSALYLCASSLPSGTDTQYFGPGTRLTVL.

As regards this clone: Coverage ceases 3 residues before the CDR3 finishes, and the germline J gene fills in the end. The chain has TRBV2 and TRBJ2-7; 7 nucleotides agree with TRBD2. Germline V lookup: CDR1 SNHLY, CDR2 FYNNEI. The CDR3 is 12 residues long. Germline trimming cut 8 bases from V and 3 bases from J; bases unmatched to any gene: 4. The covered CDR3 bases are TGTGCCAGCGGGGAGGGGTACTACGAG. It translates to CASGEGYYE. The complete CDR3 reads CASGEGYYEQYF.

To note about this clone: The read terminates 3 residues ahead of where the CDR3 ends, so the germline J gene completes it. The J gene is TRBJ2-7, the V gene TRBV4-1; 8 bases fit TRBD2. CDR1 MGHRA and CDR2 YSYEKL come from the germline V gene. The CDR3 loop spans 15 amino acids. J gave up 3 bases and V 0 bases, and 4 bases lay outside the gene matches. The covered CDR3 bases are TGCGCCAGCAGCCAAGAGGCGGGGGGAGGCTACGAG. Its translation: CASSQEAGGGYE. The full-length CDR3 reads as CASSQEAGGGYEQYF.

In regard to this clone: With the read ending 3 residues before the CDR3 end, the germline J gene is used to fill in that end. This chain joins TRBV3-1 (or the pseudogene TRBV3-2) and TRBJ2-5, with TRBD2 matching over 7 bases. The CDR3 runs to 15 residues. Germline V gives CDR1 LGHDT, CDR2 YNNKEL (reference sequence). V lost 0 bases to trimming and J lost 4 bases; unmatched junction nucleotides: 5. CDR3 bases read: TGTGCCAGCAGCCAAGAAGCGGGAAAGGGAGAGACC. It translates to CASSQEAGKGET. The entire CDR3 sequence reads CASSQEAGKGETQYF.

In regard to this clone: Read coverage stops 3 residues before the CDR3 terminus; the germline J gene supplies the remainder. The chain is built from TRBV5-5 and TRBJ1-2; 7 nucleotides match TRBD1. The CDR3 has 13 residues. Germline loops: CDR1 SGHKS, CDR2 YYEKEE (reference sequence). V lost 6 bases and J lost 5; bases outside the gene matches: 7. CDR3 bases read: TGTGCCAGCACCCGAGGGGGCGTTTATGGC. The encoded protein is CASTRGGVYG. The full-length CDR3 reads as CASTRGGVYGYTF.

Concerning this clone: With the read ending 3 residues before the CDR3 end, the germline J gene is used to fill in that end. V usage is TRBV20-1 and J usage is TRBJ1-5, with TRBD1 matching 11 bases. The V gene's germline CDR1 is DFQATT and CDR2 SNEGSKA (reference sequence). The CDR3 is 14 residues long. Trimming took 6 bases from V and 0 from J; bases not matched to a gene: 1. The chain's CDR3 is CSAGTGGSNQPQHF. The DNA read from the CDR3 is TGCAGTGCAGGGACAGGGGGTAGCAATCAGCCC.

Turning to this clone: The read ends 3 residues before the CDR3 terminus; that terminus is restored from the germline J gene. The chain is built from TRBV5-1 and TRBJ1-1; 8 bases match TRBD1. V shed 6 bases and J 3 bases; nucleotides not matched to a gene: 7. The CDR3 sequence is 14 residues long. Germline CDR1 reads SGHRS; CDR2 reads YFSETQ. The sequenced part of the CDR3 DNA is TGCGCCAGCAACCCCTCGGGACAGGACACTGAA. Translated: CASNPSGQDTE. The full-length CDR3 reads as CASNPSGQDTEAFF.

As regards this clone: The sequenced fragment ends 3 residues before the CDR3 boundary, so the rest is inferred from the germline J gene. This chain connects TRBV11-3 to TRBJ2-1, with D unclear. V dropped 0 bases and J dropped 6 bases, with 9 bases sitting between them. This CDR3 comprises 14 residues. Germline V CDR1 and CDR2: SGHNT, YENEEA. CDR3 residues: CASSLDRLRNEQFF. The part of the CDR3 DNA that was read is TGTGCCAGCAGCTTAGATCGTCTACGCAATGAG.

Details on this clone: The CDR3 extends 3 residues past the end of the read, so its final part is completed from the germline J gene. The rearrangement joins TRBV10-1 to TRBJ2-1; 9 nucleotides align to TRBD2. Germline CDR1 reads WNHNN; CDR2 reads SYGVQD (reference sequence). The CDR3 covers 15 residues. The V segment lost 3 bases and the J segment 4 bases; nucleotides outside the gene matches: 4. The sequenced part of the CDR3 DNA is TGCGCCAGCAGTGAAGGGACTAGCCAATACAATGAG. This translates into CASSEGTSQYNE. The entire CDR3 is CASSEGTSQYNEQFF.

About this clone itself: With the read ending 3 residues before the CDR3 end, the germline J gene is used to fill in that end. The J gene is TRBJ1-4, the V gene TRBV30; maybe TRBD1 (6 bases). V shed 7 bases and J shed 0 bases, with 15 bases lying between them. This CDR3 contains 15 residues. Per the germline V gene, CDR1 is GTSNPN and CDR2 is SVGIG (reference sequence). The sequenced part of the CDR3 DNA is TGTGCCTCCACAAAAAGGACAGCAACTAATGAAAAA. Its protein is CASTKRTATNEK. The full CDR3 is CASTKRTATNEKLFF.

Partial CDR3 DNA: TGCGCCAGCCGAACCGGACTAGCAACTGAGACC. Translating it yields CASRTGLATET. The full CDR3 sequence reads CASRTGLATETQYF. The chain has TRBV4-1 and TRBJ2-5, with 8 nucleotides matching TRBD2. Read coverage stops 3 residues before the CDR3 terminus; the germline J gene supplies the remainder. The CDR3 runs to 14 residues. In germline, CDR1 is MGHRA, CDR2 YSYEKL. V trimming: 8 bases; J trimming: 5 bases; junction bases outside the gene matches: 10.

For this clone: The read halts 3 residues ahead of the CDR3 end, with the missing end drawn from the germline J gene. The chain joins TRBV19 to TRBJ2-1; D not certain. The V gene's germline CDR1 is LNHDA and CDR2 SQIVND (reference sequence). Trimming took 5 bases from V and 0 from J, leaving 11 bases between them. The CDR3 runs to 15 residues. The CDR3 sequence is CASSSHRSSYNEQFF. CDR3 DNA (partial): TGTGCCAGTAGTTCCCACAGAAGCTCCTACAATGAG.

For this clone: The read ends 3 residues before the CDR3 terminus; that terminus is restored from the germline J gene. The rearrangement links TRBV6-2 or TRBV6-3 to TRBJ2-3; unclear D gene. Per germline, CDR1 MNHEY and CDR2 SVGEGT. There are 13 residues in the CDR3. The germline V and J ends were trimmed by 9 bases and 2 bases, with 12 bases remaining between them. CDR3 bases read: TGTGCCAGTAGGGCCCCTGACACAGATACG. Its translation is CASRAPDTDT. The full CDR3 is CASRAPDTDTQYF.

To note about this clone: The junction departs from germline at one end; a sequencing error may be responsible. The read ends 3 residues early relative to the CDR3; the germline J gene fills the gap. This chain connects TRBV30 to TRBJ2-1, with 8 bases lining up with TRBD1. This CDR3 is 14 amino acids long. The germline CDR1 and CDR2 sequences are GTSNPN and SVGIG (reference sequence). The chain's CDR3 is CSWSDNRGNYEQFF. The CDR3 DNA, read in part, is TGTTCCTGGAGTGATAACAGGGGGAACTATGAG.

About this clone itself: The DNA ends 3 residues before the CDR3 does, and the rest of the CDR3 is filled in from the germline J gene. The gene calls are TRBV6-2 or TRBV6-3 and TRBJ1-2; D gene uncertain. CDR1 MNHEY and CDR2 SVGEGT come from the germline V gene. The CDR3 runs 11 residues. Deletions cut 6 bases from V and 4 bases from J, with 6 bases between. CDR3 DNA (partial): TGTGCCAGCAGCCCCAGCTATGGC. It yields the protein CASSPSYG. The complete CDR3 protein is CASSPSYGYTF.

A note on this clone: From the germline J gene comes the end of the CDR3, since the read stops 3 residues before it. The gene calls are TRBV20-1 and TRBJ2-5; 14 bases are shared with TRBD2. With 5 bases clipped from V and 7 bases from J, the junction kept 9 bases outside the gene matches. The CDR3 has 15 residues. Germline values: CDR1 DFQATT, CDR2 SNEGSKA (reference sequence). The part of the CDR3 DNA that was read is TGCAGTGCTTCAACCGGGACTAGCGGGAGCGGGACC. It yields the protein CSASTGTSGSGT. The full CDR3 protein is CSASTGTSGSGTQYF.